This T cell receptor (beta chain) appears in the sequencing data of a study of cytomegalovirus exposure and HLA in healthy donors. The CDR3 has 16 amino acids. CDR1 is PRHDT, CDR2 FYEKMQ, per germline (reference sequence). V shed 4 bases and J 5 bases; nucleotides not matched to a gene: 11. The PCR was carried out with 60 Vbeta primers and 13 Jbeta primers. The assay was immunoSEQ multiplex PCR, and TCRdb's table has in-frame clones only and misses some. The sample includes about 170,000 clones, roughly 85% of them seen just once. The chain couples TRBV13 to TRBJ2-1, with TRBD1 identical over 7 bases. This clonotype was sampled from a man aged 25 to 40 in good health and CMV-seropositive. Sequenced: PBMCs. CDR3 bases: TGTGCCAGCAGCTCACTATGGGACAGAGGAGACAATGAGCAGTTCTTC. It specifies CASSSLWDRGDNEQFF.